Shown below are 13 T cell receptor beta chains from a single sample sequenced in a study of blood T cell repertoires in COVID-19. Profiled with immunoSEQ multiplex PCR; TCRdb holds only in-frame clones, not every one. Among around 160,000 clones, 75% to 90% were seen once, and the ten largest hold less than 4%. Sequenced: PBMCs or T cells enriched from blood (not recorded which). These receptors were taken from a woman in her sixties or seventies who had recovered from COVID-19.

A few counts support this clone. This sequence joins TRBV10-3 and TRBJ1-5; a possible D gene is TRBD1 (6 bases). Per the germline V gene, CDR1 is ENHRY and CDR2 is SYGVKD. Trimming took off 6 bases at V and 3 bases at J, with 12 bases between the two ends. This CDR3 has 14 amino acids. The DNA for the CDR3 is TGTGCCATCAGAAAACAGGGAGACAATCAGCCCCAGCATTTT. It translates to CAIRKQGDNQPQHF.

The rearrangement uses TRBV4-1 and TRBJ1-4, with no clear D. CDR3 length: 16 amino acids. The V gene lost 2 bases and the J gene lost 8 bases, with 18 bases spanning the gap. In germline, CDR1 is MGHRA, CDR2 YSYEKL. The CDR3 DNA is TGCGCCAGCAGCCAACCAAACTCGGGGTTGAGAGAAAAACTGTTTTTT. Protein sequence: CASSQPNSGLREKLFF.

V usage is TRBV19 and J usage is TRBJ1-1; 8 nucleotides agree with TRBD1. The CDR3 length is 15 residues. With 3 bases clipped from V and 4 bases from J, the junction kept 7 bases outside the gene matches. Germline V CDR1 and CDR2: LNHDA, SQIVND (reference sequence). CDR3 in amino acids: CASSMGRGRSTEAFF. The CDR3 coding sequence is TGTGCCAGTAGTATGGGCAGGGGGCGGTCCACTGAAGCTTTCTTT.

The J gene is TRBJ1-1, the V gene TRBV19; 10 nucleotides agree with TRBD1. CDR1 and CDR2 from the germline V gene are LNHDA and SQIVND (reference sequence). The ends lost 3 bases at V and 8 bases at J; junction bases unmatched: 9. This CDR3 spans 15 amino acids. CDR3 in amino acids: CASSISRDRGPEAFF. In DNA, the CDR3 is TGTGCCAGTAGTATCAGTAGGGACAGGGGCCCGGAAGCTTTCTTT.

The chain has TRBV19 and TRBJ2-7; D may be TRBD1 (5 bases). The germline V gene encodes CDR1 LNHDA and CDR2 SQIVND (reference sequence). V lost 5 bases and J 3 bases, leaving 11 bases between the germline ends. This CDR3 has 13 residues. In DNA, the CDR3 is TGTGCCAGTAGTGTCTCGGACATCTACGAGCAGTACTTC. Its protein product is CASSVSDIYEQYF.

The chain links TRBV27 to TRBJ1-6, with 11 bases lining up with TRBD1. CDR1 is MNHEY, CDR2 SMNVEV, per germline (reference sequence). J was trimmed by 9 bases and V by 7 bases; bases with no gene match: 5. This CDR3 is built from 14 residues. CDR3 in amino acids: CASTGQGAGSPLHF. In DNA form, the CDR3 reads TGTGCCAGCACAGGACAGGGGGCAGGTTCACCCCTCCACTTT.

The chain couples TRBV5-8 to TRBJ1-1; TRBD1 is a possible D gene (5 bases). The V and J ends lost 2 bases and 4 bases respectively, with 9 bases between them. Germline CDR1 and CDR2: SGHTS and YDEGEE. This CDR3 spans 13 amino acids. CDR3 in DNA: TGTGCCAGCAGCTTCGGGGGTATCACTGAAGCTTTCTTT. Its translation is CASSFGGITEAFF.

The chain links TRBV30 to TRBJ2-7; 7 bases agree with TRBD2. CDR3 length equals 14 residues. CDR1 is GTSNPN, CDR2 SVGIG, per germline (reference sequence). The trim removed 4 bases at V and 3 bases at J, leaving 9 bases unmatched. CDR3 sequence (DNA): TGTGCCTGGACAGCAACTAGCGCGGGCTACGAGCAGTACTTC. Translated, it gives CAWTATSAGYEQYF. Using reference TRBV30 and TRBJ2-7 for the parts outside the CDR3, the full variable domain is SQTIHQWPATLVQPVGSPLSLECTVEGTSNPNLYWYRQAAGRGLQLLFYSVGIGQISSEVPQNLSASRPQDRQFILSSKKLLLSDSGFYLCAWTATSAGYEQYFGPGTRLTVT.

This chain joins TRBV7-2 and TRBJ2-3; TRBD2 might be the D (5 bases). Germline assignment: CDR1 SGHTA and CDR2 FQGNSA. The CDR3 extends over 14 amino acids. V was trimmed by 3 bases and J by 3 bases, leaving 10 bases between them. The CDR3: CASSFGRATDTQYF. Written as DNA, the CDR3 is TGTGCCAGCAGCTTCGGGCGGGCTACAGATACGCAGTATTTT.

V gene TRBV24-1 combines with J gene TRBJ2-5; no clear D gene. This CDR3 is built from 12 residues. CDR1 is KGHDR, CDR2 SFDVKD, per germline. V lost 3 bases, J lost 5 bases, and 6 bases lay in between. The CDR3 spells CATSDTRETQYF. CDR3 nucleotides: TGTGCCACCAGTGATACCAGGGAGACCCAGTACTTC.

The rearrangement links TRBV21-1 to TRBJ1-1. TRBV21-1 is annotated as a pseudogene. This CDR3 is built from 13 residues. The CDR3, as DNA: TGTGCCAGCGCGGCGGGCCAGAACACTGAAGCTTTCTTT. Residues: CASAAGQNTEAFF.

The V gene is TRBV18, the J gene TRBJ1-1; D remains unclear. Germline lookup yields CDR1 KGHSH and CDR2 LQKENI. Trimming shortened V by 5 bases and J by 1 base, and 11 bases separated the two germline ends. The CDR3 covers 14 residues. This CDR3 reads CASSAADTNTEAFF. CDR3 nucleotide sequence: TGTGCCAGCTCAGCGGCCGATACGAACACTGAAGCTTTCTTT.

The genes are TRBV30 and TRBJ1-2; D ambiguous. Germline loops: CDR1 GTSNPN, CDR2 SVGIG (reference sequence). This CDR3 has 13 residues. V lost 5 bases and J lost 3, with 13 bases in between. CDR3 coding DNA: TGTGCCTGGCGGTCAAGATTGTACTATGGCTACACCTTC. Its protein product is CAWRSRLYYGYTF.